This T cell receptor beta chain comes out of a study of T-cell reconstitution after alpha-beta-depleted transplantation in children. V was pared by 5 bases and J by 8 bases, with 10 bases of the junction left unmatched. The V gene's germline CDR1 is SGHTA and CDR2 FQGTGA. The CDR3 is 15 residues long. Unique molecular identifiers were used to barcode this TCRbeta library. TCRdb redid the calling of the PCR reads with MiXCR, one entry per CDR3 protein. The sample consists of more than 550,000 distinct CDR3 sequences, roughly a tenth of them appearing once. The origin of this receptor is a human donor who donated a stem cell graft to a child with acute myeloid leukemia. V gene TRBV7-3 combines with J gene TRBJ2-1; 9 bases align to TRBD2. This specimen was PBMCs from the stem cell graft donor, taken from the stem cell graft. The DNA for the CDR3 is TGTGCCAGCAGCCGTAGCGGGAGTAGTATCTATGAGCAGTTCTTC. This gives the protein CASSRSGSSIYEQFF.